This T cell receptor beta chain was profiled in a study of PD-1 blockade in classical Hodgkin lymphoma. On the study more broadly: Patients in the cohort were put on intravenous nivolumab, 3 mg/kg every 2 weeks.

All trial patients relapsed after autologous stem cell transplantation. With magnetic negative selection, CD4+ T cells were purified from PBMCs that had been thawed. Complete response, partial response or progressive disease was recorded as best response. J lost 4 bases, V lost 1 base, and 16 bases had no gene match. The CDR3 totals 19 residues. Germline V gene lookup returns CDR1 SGDLS and CDR2 YYNGEE. Study-wide results and limits: Prior therapy or disease activity may underlie the repertoire differences, whose causes remain undefined.

The data were produced by immunoSEQ multiplex PCR, yet TCRdb's version contains in-frame clones alone and is incomplete. The table has about 30,000 clones, roughly 85% seen once. A note on this clone: Its antigen remains unidentified.

This specimen consisted of CD4+ T cells from blood, obtained at baseline. The clonotype was recovered from a human donor with classical Hodgkin lymphoma. The chain is built from TRBV9 and TRBJ2-5; 10 bases are a match to TRBD2. CDR3 DNA: TGTGCCAGCAGCGTATTAACAGCGGGAGGGCCTGTTTTGGGAGAGACCCAGTACTTC. Amino acids: CASSVLTAGGPVLGETQYF.